The 5 T cell receptor beta chains below all came from one sample that was sequenced in a study of CD8+ T cells in alopecia areata. Treatment defined: oral pan-JAK inhibitor, 5-10 mg twice daily. Isolated RNA was reverse transcribed into cDNA used as the sequencing template. Assay: immunoSEQ multiplex PCR; the TCRdb copy retains only in-frame clones and omits some. The sample gives some 190,000 clones, around three fifths of which show up once; over 1% is in the top ten. The starting material was CD4+ T cells sorted from blood, obtained at week 24, from a patient treated with tofacitinib. These receptor sequences come from a human donor with alopecia areata.

This clone occurred a few times. The V gene is TRBV4-2, the J gene TRBJ2-5; 7 bases line up with TRBD2. The J call may be in error: the DNA end matches TRBJ2-7 better. This CDR3 is built from 16 residues. Germline values: CDR1 LGHNA, CDR2 YNFKEQ. This CDR3 is CASSQDSGLGPYEQYF. In DNA, the CDR3 is TGTGCCAGCAGCCAAGACAGCGGACTAGGGCCCTACGAGCAGTACTTC.

There are a few counts of this clone. V usage is TRBV30 and J usage is TRBJ1-1; 9 nucleotides align to TRBD1. The CDR3 is 14 amino acids. V shed 2 bases, J shed 4 bases, and the junction held 5 bases outside the gene matches. Germline V gene data show CDR1 as GTSNPN and CDR2 as SVGIG (reference sequence). This chain's CDR3 is CAWSRTGGGTEAFF. The CDR3, as DNA: TGTGCCTGGAGTCGTACAGGGGGCGGCACTGAAGCTTTCTTT.

This clone was found once. The rearrangement joins TRBV5-6 to TRBJ2-7; D ambiguous. CDR1 is SGHDT and CDR2 is YYEEEE in the germline V gene. The CDR3 has 11 residues. Trimming removed 4 bases at V and 3 bases at J, with 5 bases between. The CDR3 coding sequence is TGTGCCAGCAGCGTCAACTACGAGCAGTACTTC. Translation gives CASSVNYEQYF.

DNA of the CDR3: TGTGCCAGCAGCCCTCAAGTGAACACTGAAGCTTTCTTT. Translating it yields CASSPQVNTEAFF. The chain employs TRBV7-3 and TRBJ1-1; D call uncertain. Trimming cost V 5 bases and J 0 bases, with 7 bases left between them. Per the germline V gene, CDR1 is SGHTA and CDR2 is FQGTGA. This CDR3 comprises 13 residues.

The genes are TRBV5-1 and TRBJ2-7; tentative D call: TRBD1 (5 bases). The CDR3 length is 15 residues. V was pared by 0 bases and J by 0 bases, with 10 bases between. Germline CDR1 and CDR2: SGHRS and YFSETQ. DNA of the CDR3: TGCGCCAGCAGCTTGGATGGGGCTGCCTCCTACGAGCAGTACTTC. Translating it yields CASSLDGAASYEQYF.